The source of this TCR beta chain is a study of blood T cell repertoires in COVID-19. Study context: Whether acute or convalescent, the COVID-19 samples came from the United States, Italy and Spain. Nucleic acid was either cDNA or gDNA, and it came from T cells, B-cell-depleted T cells, or PBMCs.

Authors' methods: Estimates of nucleated cell counts were drawn from the amplification of reference gene primers. The method was immunoSEQ multiplex PCR; TCRdb's version includes in-frame clones alone and lacks a portion of them. V and J calls plus clone size are reproduced from that table; the DNA served to infer D and trimming. The sample has some 65,000 clones, about four fifths seen once. The CDR3 length is 16 residues. Germline lookup yields CDR1 MNHEY and CDR2 SVGEGT. V was pared by 0 bases and J by 2 bases, with 14 bases between. The sequence came from a human donor in a cohort sampled during active COVID-19. The V and J genes are TRBV6-2 or TRBV6-3 and TRBJ2-7; D is perhaps TRBD2 (5 bases). The sequencing sample was made of peripheral blood. CDR3 in DNA: TGTGCCAGCAGTTACTCGGAGCGGAGGATTACCTACGAGCAGTACTTC. This codes for CASSYSERRITYEQYF.